What follows describes a single T cell receptor beta chain. The antigen is not known. CDR1 LNHNV and CDR2 YYDKDF come from the germline V gene (reference sequence). V was pared by 3 bases and J by 5 bases, with 10 bases of the junction left unmatched. The CDR3 runs 16 residues. The sample is drawn from a study of cytomegalovirus exposure and HLA in healthy donors. General study results and limits: Later on, an analysis showed TCR association rates differing by HLA locus, with DRB1 the most and HLA-C the fewest. Later on, analysis showed that most CMV-associated TCR beta chains appeared to be HLA-restricted. Owing to their indistinguishability, certain V segments, notably TRBV6-2 and TRBV6-3, were excluded.

All the people who gave samples were healthy bone marrow donors. Primers: 60 Vbeta forward and 13 Jbeta reverse. Method: immunoSEQ multiplex PCR; TCRdb's copy keeps in-frame clones and lacks some. The sample's table shows almost 40,000 clones. This chain links TRBV15 with TRBJ2-1, with 7 bases lining up with TRBD1. This clonotype originated in a woman in her twenties or thirties in good health and CMV-seropositive. The sample was PBMCs. Here the CDR3 reads CATSSYGTARNNEQFF. The CDR3 DNA is TGTGCCACCAGCAGTTACGGGACAGCACGTAACAATGAGCAGTTCTTC. Full variable domain (outside the CDR3, taken from reference TRBV15 and TRBJ2-1): DAMVIQNPRYQVTQFGKPVTLSCSQTLNHNVMYWYQQKSSQAPKLLFHYYDKDFNNEADTPDNFQSRRPNTSFCFLDIRSPGLGDTAMYLCATSSYGTARNNEQFFGPGTRLTVL.